This T cell receptor (beta chain) was profiled in a study of T cell changes during pregnancy in multiple sclerosis. TCRdb's table, derived via immunoSEQ multiplex PCR, lists solely in-frame clones and lacks some. The data hold around 68,000 clones, with roughly nine tenths observed a single time. Germline-derived CDR1 and CDR2 are LNHDA and SQIVND (reference sequence). The CDR3 loop spans 13 amino acids. The V end was cut by 7 bases, the J end by 2 bases, with 11 bases between. This receptor was identified in a female donor with multiple sclerosis, enrolled in a pregnancy study. Sequences were derived from peripheral blood, sampled in the third trimester of pregnancy. The V and J genes are TRBV19 and TRBJ1-1; a possible D gene is TRBD1 (5 bases). CDR3 coding DNA: TGTGCCAGTACGGTAGGGGTCAACACTGAAGCTTTCTTT. As protein: CASTVGVNTEAFF.